In its sample, the clone carrying this T cell receptor beta chain was seen a few times. The ends lost 7 bases at V and 6 bases at J; junction bases unmatched: 12. This CDR3 contains 16 residues. Per the germline V gene, CDR1 is LGHNA and CDR2 is YNFKEQ. This record comes from a study of identical twins. TCRdb ran MiXCR on the 5' RACE reads and lists one entry per CDR3 protein. Of 700,000 or so distinct CDR3 sequences in the sample, 21% were seen once. The sample was also linked to a second study, of T cells expressing NK-cell markers. That study adds: Several donors likewise had their CD3+CD56-NKG2C+ fraction led by these clonotypes.

The receptor was isolated from a woman under 30 in good health. The chain is built from TRBV4-2 and TRBJ2-1, with 10 bases matching TRBD2. The sequenced sample consisted of PBMCs. The CDR3 DNA sequence: TGTGCCAGCACCCCAGGGGAGACTAGCGGGTCCAATGAGCAGTTCTTC. Its protein product is CASTPGETSGSNEQFF.